Detailed here is one T cell receptor (beta chain). The antigen remains unidentified. Assay used: immunoSEQ multiplex PCR; TCRdb lists only in-frame clones, some missing. This table has 70,000 to 75,000 clones, around nine tenths appearing once. Researchers grouped second doses given at about 4 or about 12 weeks into one pool. The entry originates in a study of T cell responses to AZD1222 COVID-19 vaccine. Study findings and constraints: Nearly half of the spike-specific TCRs reportedly recognize variant regions that carry no mutations. In a largely white British group with more females than males, clonal diversity was possibly underestimated.

This sample comprised peripheral blood, obtained 28 days after the second AZD1222 dose. This sequence originates from an adult who received the AZD1222 COVID-19 vaccine.

The CDR3 loop is CATSRGQGTEKLFF. The DNA of the CDR3 is TGTGCCACCAGCAGGGGACAGGGCACTGAAAAACTGTTTTTT. The chain links TRBV15 to TRBJ1-4, with 9 bases aligning to TRBD1. This CDR3 is built from 14 residues. From germline, CDR1 is LNHNV and CDR2 YYDKDF (reference sequence). The V and J ends lost 3 bases and 7 bases, in that order; junction bases with no gene match: 3.